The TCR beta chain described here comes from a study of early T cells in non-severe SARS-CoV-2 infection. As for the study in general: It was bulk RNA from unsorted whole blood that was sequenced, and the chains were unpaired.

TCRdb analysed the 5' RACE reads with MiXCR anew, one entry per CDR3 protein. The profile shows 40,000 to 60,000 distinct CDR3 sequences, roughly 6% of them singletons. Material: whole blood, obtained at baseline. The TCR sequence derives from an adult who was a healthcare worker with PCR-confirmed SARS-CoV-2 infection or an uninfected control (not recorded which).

Here the CDR3 reads CASSPPGRLSSYEQYF. In DNA form, the CDR3 reads TGTGCCAGCTCACCACCGGGCAGGCTGAGCTCCTACGAGCAGTACTTC. The chain carries TRBV18 and TRBJ2-7; no definite D call. The CDR3 runs 16 residues. V lost 0 bases and J lost 0, with 12 bases in between. The germline V gene encodes CDR1 KGHSH and CDR2 LQKENI.